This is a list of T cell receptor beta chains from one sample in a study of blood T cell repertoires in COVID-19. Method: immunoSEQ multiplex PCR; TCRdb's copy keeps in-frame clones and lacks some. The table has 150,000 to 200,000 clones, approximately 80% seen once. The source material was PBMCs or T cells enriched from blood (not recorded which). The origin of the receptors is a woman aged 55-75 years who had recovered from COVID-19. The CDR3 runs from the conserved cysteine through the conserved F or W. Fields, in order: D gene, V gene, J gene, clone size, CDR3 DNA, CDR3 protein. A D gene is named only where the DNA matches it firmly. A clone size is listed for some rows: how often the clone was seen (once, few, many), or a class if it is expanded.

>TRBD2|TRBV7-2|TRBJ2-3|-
TGTGCCAGCAGCTTAGGAGGGCGGGGGAGCACAGATACGCAGTATTTT
CASSLGGRGSTDTQYF
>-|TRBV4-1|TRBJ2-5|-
TGCGCCAGCAGCCAAGATAACAGTGCAGAGACCCAGTACTTC
CASSQDNSAETQYF
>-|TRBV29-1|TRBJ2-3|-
TGCAGCGTTGAAGAGGCGGGCGGCGATACGCAGTATTTT
CSVEEAGGDTQYF
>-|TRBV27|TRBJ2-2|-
TGTGCCAGCAGGAACCCGGGACTCAACACCGGGGAGCTGTTTTTT
CASRNPGLNTGELFF
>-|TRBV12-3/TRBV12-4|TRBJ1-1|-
TGTGCCAGCAGTCCGCGCACTGAAGCTTTCTTT
CASSPRTEAFF
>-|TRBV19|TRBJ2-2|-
TGTGCCAGTAGATGGGACACCAACACCGGGGAGCTGTTTTTT
CASRWDTNTGELFF
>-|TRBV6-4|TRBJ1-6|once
TGTGCCAGCAGTGACTCGAGGAGTGCAGTTTGTTCACCCCTCCACTTT
CASSDSRSAVCSPLHF
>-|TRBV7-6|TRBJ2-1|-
TGTGCCAGCAGCTTAGGTAGCGGAGTATACAATGAGCAGTTCTTC
CASSLGSGVYNEQFF
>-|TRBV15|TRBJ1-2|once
TGTGCCACCAGCAGTCTCCTCGGGGGACATGGCTACACCTTC
CATSSLLGGHGYTF
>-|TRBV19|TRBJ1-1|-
TGTGCCAGTAGTATGCTACCGGCGGGGAACACTGAAGCTTTCTTT
CASSMLPAGNTEAFF
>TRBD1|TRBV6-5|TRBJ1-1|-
TGTGCCAGCAGTTACCCAAAGGGGACAGCGAACACTGAAGCTTTCTTT
CASSYPKGTANTEAFF
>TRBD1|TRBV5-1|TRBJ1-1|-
TGCGCCAGCAGCTTGAGGGGACAGGGGGCCCAGAACACTGAAGCTTTCTTT
CASSLRGQGAQNTEAFF
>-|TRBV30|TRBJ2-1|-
TGTGCCTGGAGGGATACAGGGACTAACTCCTACAATGAGCAGTTCTTC
CAWRDTGTNSYNEQFF
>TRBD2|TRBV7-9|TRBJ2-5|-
TGTGCCAGCAGCCGATTCGGGGGGGCGCCGACCCAGTACTTC
CASSRFGGAPTQYF
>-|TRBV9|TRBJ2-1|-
TGTGCCAGCAGCGTAGTGACAGCCAATGAGCAGTTCTTC
CASSVVTANEQFF
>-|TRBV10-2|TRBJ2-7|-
TGCGCCAGCAGTACAGACTCCTACGAGCAGTACTTC
CASSTDSYEQYF
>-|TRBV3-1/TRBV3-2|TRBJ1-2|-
TGTGCCAGCAGCCCAGGGTCTTCCGGCTACACCTTC
CASSPGSSGYTF
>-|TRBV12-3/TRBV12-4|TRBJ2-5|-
TGTGCCAGCAGTTTTGCAGGGGAGACCCAGTACTTC
CASSFAGETQYF
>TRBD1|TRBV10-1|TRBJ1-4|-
TGCGCCAGCAGTGATGAGACAGGGGATGAAAAACTGTTTTTT
CASSDETGDEKLFF
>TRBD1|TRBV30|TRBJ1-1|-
TGTGCCTGGAGTCTAGGACAGGGCCCCGAGGCTTGCTTT
CAWSLGQGPEACF
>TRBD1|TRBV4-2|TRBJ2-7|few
TGTGCCAGCAGCCAAGTGCCGACAGGGGGCTGGGAGCAGTACTTC
CASSQVPTGGWEQYF
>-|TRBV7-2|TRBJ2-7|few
TGTGCCAGCAGCTCGGACAGCTGGACGTTCAACGAGCAGTACTTC
CASSSDSWTFNEQYF
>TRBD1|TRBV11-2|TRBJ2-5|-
TGTGCCAGCAGAGCGGGACAGGGTTTGGCGACCCAGTACTTC
CASRAGQGLATQYF
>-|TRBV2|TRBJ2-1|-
TGTGCCAGCAGGCCGGAGGGGGCGCCCTACAATGAGCAGTTCTTC
CASRPEGAPYNEQFF
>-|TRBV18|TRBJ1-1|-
TGTGCCAGCTCACCACTCATGGAGATGAACACTGAAGCTTTCTTT
CASSPLMEMNTEAFF
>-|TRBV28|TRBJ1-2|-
TGTGCCAGCAGTGGAACAGGCTATGGCTACACCTTC
CASSGTGYGYTF
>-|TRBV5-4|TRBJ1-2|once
TGTGCCAGCAGCTTGTTAGGGGGACCCTATGGCTACACCTTC
CASSLLGGPYGYTF
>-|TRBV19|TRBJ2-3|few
TGTGCCAGTAGTATTAAGGACAGACCCACAGATACGCAGTATTTT
CASSIKDRPTDTQYF
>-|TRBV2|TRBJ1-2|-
TGTGCCAGCAGTGCGACAGGTCTGGCTAACTATGGCTACACCTTC
CASSATGLANYGYTF
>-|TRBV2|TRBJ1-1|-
TGTGCCAGCAGTGAACAGGGAGGGTACACTGAAGCTTTCTTT
CASSEQGGYTEAFF
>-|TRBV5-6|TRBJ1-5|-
TGTGCCAGCAGCTTGGTTGCCACGGGCAATCAGCCCCAGCATTTT
CASSLVATGNQPQHF
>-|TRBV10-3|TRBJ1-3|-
TGTGCCATCAGTGAAAGATCTCTAGCCTCTGGAAACACCATATATTTT
CAISERSLASGNTIYF
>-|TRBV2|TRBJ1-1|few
TGTGCCAGCAGTGGGGGGGGCCGCAGCACTGAAGCTTTCTTT
CASSGGGRSTEAFF
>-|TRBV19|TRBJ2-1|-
TGTGCCAGTAGTATGGGACTGAACAATGAGCAGTTCTTC
CASSMGLNNEQFF
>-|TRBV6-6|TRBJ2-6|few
TGTGCCAGCTTCAGGGGTGCTGGGGCCAACGTCCTGACTTTC
CASFRGAGANVLTF